The 30 T cell receptor beta chains in this list originate from one sample, sequenced in a study of blood T cells in healthy people across ages. For the second PCR, which ran for 7 to 11 cycles, a sample-barcoded 5' primer and a J-beta primer mix were used. TCRdb reprocessed the 5' RACE reads with MiXCR, giving one entry per CDR3 protein. Of 1.5 million to 2 million distinct CDR3 sequences listed, approximately 39% are singletons. Sequencing was carried out using blood. All receptors come from a human donor in good health.

This chain links TRBV20-1 with TRBJ2-5; TRBD1 matches at 7 bases. Trimming cost V 3 bases and J 2 bases; bases outside gene matches: 6. CDR1 DFQATT and CDR2 SNEGSKA come from the germline V gene (reference sequence). The CDR3 has 14 residues. CDR3 DNA: TGCAGTGCTAGGGGGGACAGCCTGCAAGAGACCCAGTACTTC. Protein sequence: CSARGDSLQETQYF.

This clonotype was recorded a few times. The J gene is TRBJ2-5, the V gene TRBV7-2; possible D gene TRBD2, 6 bases. This CDR3 spans 14 amino acids. Germline values: CDR1 SGHTA, CDR2 FQGNSA. V was pared by 2 bases and J by 5 bases, with 12 bases between. The CDR3 sequence is CASSLPGGLETQYF. CDR3 nucleotides: TGTGCCAGCAGCTTACCCGGGGGATTGGAGACCCAGTACTTC.

This sequence joins TRBV27 and TRBJ1-1; D is unresolved. Germline CDR1 reads MNHEY; CDR2 reads SMNVEV (reference sequence). The ends were cut back, 2 bases at V and 3 bases at J, with 7 bases in the middle. The CDR3 has 13 residues. This CDR3 reads CASSLRAYTEAFF. The CDR3, as DNA: TGTGCCAGCAGTTTAAGGGCGTACACTGAAGCTTTCTTT.

The chain links TRBV12-3 or TRBV12-4 to TRBJ1-5; no definite D call. The CDR3 spans 14 residues. V lost 7 bases, J lost 0 bases, and 10 bases lay in between. CDR3 residues: CASNLSGSNQPQHF. CDR3 coding DNA: TGTGCCAGCAATTTGTCTGGTAGCAATCAGCCCCAGCATTTT.

This clonotype has a handful of counts. The chain couples TRBV6-4 to TRBJ1-6; D remains ambiguous. In germline, CDR1 is MRHNA, CDR2 SNTAGT. The CDR3 sequence is 13 residues long. Trimming removed 0 bases at V and 5 bases at J, with 2 bases between. The CDR3, as DNA: TGTGCCAGCAGTGACTCGGATAATTCACCCCTCCACTTT. It specifies CASSDSDNSPLHF.

The table lists this clonotype with a few counts. The gene calls are TRBV27 and TRBJ2-2, with 11 bases fitting TRBD1. After removal of 8 bases from V and 4 bases from J, the junction contained 9 bases not matched to a gene. The CDR3 sequence is 16 residues long. Germline CDR1 MNHEY, CDR2 SMNVEV (reference sequence). The CDR3 region has the DNA TGTGCCAGCGGGCTCGGGACAGGGGGAGGCACCGGGGAGCTGTTTTTT. The encoded protein is CASGLGTGGGTGELFF.

The table lists this clonotype with a few counts. The chain uses TRBV29-1 and TRBJ2-3; 7 bases fit TRBD1. J was trimmed by 2 bases and V by 2 bases; bases with no gene match: 25. Germline CDR1 reads SQVTM; CDR2 reads ANQGSEA. There are 21 residues in the CDR3. The CDR3 DNA reads TGCAGCGTTGAATTTTTCCCGCGCTACCCAACCGGACAGGAGAACACAGATACGCAGTATTTT. Amino acids: CSVEFFPRYPTGQENTDTQYF.

This clonotype occurred a few times. The chain is built from TRBV18 and TRBJ1-2; the D gene is possibly TRBD1 (5 bases). Trimming cost V 6 bases and J 4 bases, with 18 bases left between them. CDR3 length equals 15 residues. Germline CDR1 is KGHSH and CDR2 is LQKENI. In nucleotides, the CDR3 is TGTGCCAGCTCCCGGGGCGAGGACCGCGTCTATGGCTACACCTTC. This codes for CASSRGEDRVYGYTF.

This clonotype has a single count. V gene TRBV25-1 combines with J gene TRBJ2-1, with D unresolved. Germline CDR1 MGHDK, CDR2 SYGVNS. The CDR3 is 14 residues long. Trimming removed 0 bases from V and 6 bases from J, with 9 bases in between. For the CDR3, the DNA is TGTGCCAGCAGTGAATACGCCGCGGCCAATGAGCAGTTCTTC. This encodes CASSEYAAANEQFF.

There are many counts of this clonotype. The V call is TRBV20-1, the J call TRBJ2-1; D unclear. The CDR3 extends over 15 amino acids. V was pared by 0 bases and J by 0 bases, with 9 bases between. CDR1 is DFQATT and CDR2 is SNEGSKA in the germline V gene (reference sequence). The CDR3 region has the DNA TGCAGTGCTAGAGACGGCAGGACCTCCTACAATGAGCAGTTCTTC. This sequence encodes CSARDGRTSYNEQFF.

Only a few counts were recorded for this clonotype. The CDR3 DNA reads as TGTGCCAGCAGTGACCCCCAACGCGGGGTAAAAGAGACCCAGTACTTC. It encodes CASSDPQRGVKETQYF. The V and J genes are TRBV2 and TRBJ2-5; possible D gene TRBD2, 6 bases. This CDR3 has 16 residues. Germline CDR1 and CDR2: SNHLY and FYNNEI. V dropped 3 bases and J dropped 3 bases, with 17 bases sitting between them.

This clonotype was seen more than once but under ten times. The chain joins TRBV20-1 to TRBJ2-1; a possible D gene is TRBD2 (6 bases). CDR1 DFQATT and CDR2 SNEGSKA come from the germline V gene (reference sequence). V lost 5 bases and J lost 4, with 15 bases in between. The length of the CDR3 is 14 residues. This CDR3 reads CSASRPGVYNEQFF. The CDR3 bases are TGCAGTGCTTCCCGCCCGGGGGTTTACAATGAGCAGTTCTTC.

The V gene is TRBV2, the J gene TRBJ2-7; a possible D gene is TRBD1 (6 bases). The closer fit of TRBJ2-5 to the DNA end suggests the J call may be wrong. The CDR3 spans 11 residues. Germline-derived CDR1 and CDR2 are SNHLY and FYNNEI. The CDR3 sequence: CAKEGVETQYF. CDR3 DNA: TGTGCCAAAGAGGGGGTGGAGACCCAGTACTTC.

V usage is TRBV5-1 and J usage is TRBJ1-2; D gene ambiguous. The germline V gene has CDR1 SGHRS and CDR2 YFSETQ. V lost 1 base and J 1 base, leaving 11 bases between the germline ends. The CDR3 is 15 residues long. The CDR3 DNA sequence: TGCGCCAGCAGCTTGTCCCACGATGTTAACTATGGCTACACCTTC. Amino acid sequence: CASSLSHDVNYGYTF.

This chain connects TRBV4-2 to TRBJ2-3, with TRBD2 matching over 8 bases. The germline gives CDR1 LGHNA, CDR2 YNFKEQ. This CDR3 comprises 19 residues. V was clipped by 1 base and J by 4 bases; unmatched bases: 16. Here the CDR3 reads CASSQADGAAGGFADTQYF. CDR3 in DNA: TGTGCCAGCAGCCAAGCGGATGGTGCGGCGGGGGGTTTCGCAGATACGCAGTATTTT.

V and J are TRBV4-1 and TRBJ2-3, with D uncertain. V shed 0 bases and J shed 0 bases, with 16 bases lying between them. Germline assignment: CDR1 MGHRA and CDR2 YSYEKL. The CDR3 runs to 18 residues. The CDR3 loop reads CASSQDPMKGISTDTQYF. The CDR3 DNA sequence: TGCGCCAGCAGCCAAGATCCTATGAAGGGAATAAGCACAGATACGCAGTATTTT.

As regards this clonotype: An end of the junction does not agree with germline; a read error may underlie this. The chain links TRBV4-2 to TRBJ1-6; no clear D. The germline CDR1 and CDR2 sequences are LGHNA and YNFKEQ. The CDR3 runs 16 residues. CDR3 loop: CVSSQDLGRGNSPLHF. The CDR3 nucleotides read TGTGTCAGCAGCCAAGATCTAGGACGTGGTAATTCACCCCTCCACTTT.

This clonotype turned up a few times. The chain couples TRBV13 to TRBJ2-3; D call uncertain. The germline V and J ends were trimmed by 5 bases and 4 bases, with 13 bases remaining between them. CDR1 and CDR2 (germline): PRHDT, FYEKMQ (reference sequence). The CDR3 is 14 residues long. DNA of the CDR3: TGTGCCAGCAGCCGAAGTCCCGGCGCAGATACGCAGTATTTT. Residues: CASSRSPGADTQYF.

This chain connects TRBV29-1 to TRBJ1-1, with 8 bases fitting TRBD1. J gave up 10 bases and V 7 bases, and 5 bases lay outside the gene matches. This CDR3 comprises 10 residues. The germline V gene encodes CDR1 SQVTM and CDR2 ANQGSEA. CDR3 loop: CSADRGTAFF. The CDR3 coding sequence is TGCAGCGCCGACAGGGGTACAGCTTTCTTT.

A few counts support this clonotype. The chain couples TRBV6-5 to TRBJ2-5; D might be TRBD1 or TRBD2, each matching 5 bases. The V gene lost 5 bases and the J gene lost 5 bases, with 15 bases spanning the gap. Germline V gene sequence: CDR1 MNHEY, CDR2 SVGAGI. The CDR3 is 14 amino acids. The CDR3, as DNA: TGTGCCAGCAGTCCCGGGACCGATGGGGAGACCCAGTACTTC. It translates to CASSPGTDGETQYF.

There are a few counts of this clonotype. The rearrangement uses TRBV5-1 and TRBJ1-1; TRBD1 agrees at 7 bases. The length of the CDR3 is 13 residues. The germline V gene encodes CDR1 SGHRS and CDR2 YFSETQ. V lost 2 bases and J lost 3; bases outside the gene matches: 1. The CDR3 nucleotides are TGCGCCAGCAGCTTTGGACAGGACACTGAAGCTTTCTTT. Its translation: CASSFGQDTEAFF.

This chain uses TRBV19 with TRBJ2-4, with a possible D match to TRBD2 (5 bases). The end of the DNA is better explained by TRBJ2-7, so the J call may be wrong. The CDR3 totals 14 residues. Germline V gene sequence: CDR1 LNHDA, CDR2 SQIVND (reference sequence). In nucleotides, the CDR3 is TGTGCCAGTAGTATCCGAGTCGGGACCTACGAGCAGTACTTC. It encodes CASSIRVGTYEQYF.

J is TRBJ2-3 and V is TRBV28; no reliable D call. V was trimmed by 8 bases and J by 7 bases, leaving 10 bases between them. This CDR3 is 11 amino acids long. The germline V gene has CDR1 MDHEN and CDR2 SYDVKM. The DNA for the CDR3 is TGTGCCAGCGAGGATGGGAATACGCAGTATTTT. It translates to CASEDGNTQYF.

As to this clonotype: This may be a read error, as it is one base from a much larger clone. J is TRBJ1-4 and V is TRBV7-2; perhaps TRBD1 as D (5 bases). Germline V CDR1 and CDR2: SGHTA, FQGNSA. The CDR3 consists of 14 residues. The CDR3 sequence is CASSLTVTNEELFF. The CDR3, as DNA: TGTGCCAGCAGCTTGACAGTAACTAATGAAGAACTGTTTTTT.

The rearrangement uses TRBV6-2 or TRBV6-3 and TRBJ2-5; TRBD2 is a possible D gene (6 bases). The CDR3 consists of 15 residues. V was shortened by 2 bases and J by 5 bases, with 15 bases between the two germline ends. Germline CDR1 is MNHEY and CDR2 is SVGEGT. The chain's CDR3 is CASSYPLLGRETQYF. DNA of the CDR3: TGTGCCAGCAGTTACCCCCTACTAGGGAGGGAGACCCAGTACTTC.

The chain couples TRBV6-6 to TRBJ1-1, with unresolved D. The CDR3 is 14 residues long. Germline V gives CDR1 MNHNY, CDR2 SVGAGI (reference sequence). With 2 bases removed from V and 1 base from J, the gap between germline ends came to 8 bases. The CDR3 reads CASSYPAKNTEAFF. The CDR3 coding sequence is TGTGCCAGCAGTTACCCGGCTAAGAACACTGAAGCTTTCTTT.

V gene TRBV6-5 combines with J gene TRBJ2-3; no reliable D call. Looked up from germline, CDR1 is MNHEY and CDR2 is SVGAGI. Between the trimmed V and J ends, which lost 10 bases and 3 bases, there was a span of 5 bases. CDR3 length: 10 residues. The CDR3 DNA reads TGTGCCACCGAGACAGATACGCAGTATTTT. Residues: CATETDTQYF.

This clonotype was detected only a few times. The chain uses TRBV5-1 and TRBJ1-1; tentative D call: TRBD1 (6 bases). The CDR3 totals 14 residues. The V gene lost 4 bases and the J gene lost 3 bases, with 13 bases spanning the gap. CDR1 and CDR2 from the germline V gene are SGHRS and YFSETQ. The CDR3 region is CASSPIKGDTEAFF. The CDR3 DNA is TGCGCCAGCAGCCCAATTAAGGGGGACACTGAAGCTTTCTTT.

The gene calls are TRBV28 and TRBJ2-7; possibly TRBD1 for D (6 bases). The germline V gene encodes CDR1 MDHEN and CDR2 SYDVKM. Trimming left V 6 bases short and J 6 bases short, with 21 bases between. The CDR3 runs to 15 residues. CDR3 in amino acids: CASSLSDRDWGEQYF. The CDR3 nucleotides read TGTGCCAGCAGCCTTTCGGACAGAGATTGGGGCGAGCAGTACTTC.

The CDR3: CASSYGGQHTEAFF. CDR3 bases: TGTGCCAGCAGTTACGGGGGACAGCACACTGAAGCTTTCTTT. The rearrangement uses TRBV6-5 and TRBJ1-1; 7 bases align to TRBD1. The germline V gene has CDR1 MNHEY and CDR2 SVGAGI. Germline trimming cut 2 bases from V and 3 bases from J; bases unmatched to any gene: 3. The CDR3 length is 14 residues.